These T cell receptor beta chains were read from a single sample in a study of shared clonotypes between healthy human individuals. Assay: immunoSEQ multiplex PCR; the TCRdb copy retains only in-frame clones and omits some. The sample holds over a million clones, around 82% seen once. The specimen sequenced was memory CD4+ T cells from PBMCs. These receptors came from a man younger than 30 in good health. Some clones in this sample may be carry-over from other donors' samples. CDR3s include the opening cysteine and the closing phenylalanine or tryptophan.

>TRBJ1-2|16|TRBV6-5
CASSYARGKANYGYTF
>TRBJ2-6|15|TRBV5-1
CASSPTPSGANVLTF
>TRBJ1-1|14|TRBV15
CATSRRAGNTEAFF
>TRBJ2-2|14|TRBV7-9
CASSLWTSPGELFF
>TRBJ2-1|16|TRBV5-1
CASSSQTLVVGNEQFF
>TRBJ2-1|15|TRBV4-2
CASSQEGLYYNEQFF
>TRBJ2-7|15|TRBV6-5
CASSYSWQGGHEQYF
>TRBJ2-2|15|TRBV5-1
CASSVRERRTGELFF
>TRBJ2-7|15|TRBV29-1
CSVESVRGGSYEQYF
>TRBJ1-2|14|TRBV10-3
CAISQNRGDYGYTF
>TRBJ2-1|13|TRBV30
CARSGLAGNEQFF
>TRBJ1-5|15|TRBV19
CASSIDRASNQPQHF
>TRBJ1-1|14|TRBV5-4
CASSPRGGNTEAFF
>TRBJ2-3|14|TRBV6-1
CASKQAGGPDTQYF
>TRBJ2-3|16|TRBV10-3
CAIRQNSGRGTDTQYF
>TRBJ1-1|16|TRBV5-6
CASSLFTGQMNTEAFF
>TRBJ1-2|14|TRBV7-3
CASSPTTGSYGYTF
>TRBJ2-3|14|TRBV5-1
CASTLGGRTDTQYF
>TRBJ2-1|17|TRBV7-9
CASSLLRLAGGPNEQFF
>TRBJ2-7|14|TRBV5-8
CASSSGQRWGEQYF
>TRBJ2-7|14|TRBV7-2
CASSLASGSYEQYF
>TRBJ2-3|15|TRBV7-6
CASSLSGGSTDTQYF
>TRBJ2-1|14|TRBV25-1
CASSPMGEYGEQFF
>TRBJ1-2|15|TRBV5-4
CASSLVAGSNYGYTF
>TRBJ1-2|14|TRBV30
CAWSWTGGVYGYTF
>TRBJ2-7|13|TRBV28
CASSPRARYEQYF
>TRBJ2-7|15|TRBV18
CASSPFSGLGYEQYF
>TRBJ2-3|15|TRBV5-4
CASSNSGARTDTQYF
>TRBJ2-2|13|TRBV5-6
CASSYGEAGELFF
>TRBJ1-2|16|TRBV28
CASSSPGGGRTEGYTF
>TRBJ1-2|15|TRBV6-1
CASSDQTGEYYGYTF
>.|15|TRBV5-1
CASSVVAGGPYEQYF
>TRBJ2-2|17|TRBV7-3
CASSLNPQGANTGELFF
>TRBJ1-3|13|TRBV5-6
CASNFLDGNTIYF
>TRBJ1-4|15|TRBV9
CASSRRTATNEKLFF
>TRBJ1-2|15|TRBV19
CASRDPGQANYGYTF
>TRBJ2-5|13|TRBV7-3
CASSLGREGAQYF
>TRBJ2-2|12|TRBV2
CARRTVPGELFF
>TRBJ1-2|12|TRBV19
CASSGNVGGYTF
>TRBJ1-2|14|TRBV4-3
CASSQEVTGGGYTF
>TRBJ2-3|17|TRBV7-9
CASSSRLGSGSTDTQYF
>TRBJ2-1|13|TRBV7-2
CASRSGLYNEQFF
>TRBJ2-5|17|TRBV18
CASSPPLSLAGGETQYF
>TRBJ2-1|15|TRBV5-4
CASSLVSYSNDEQFF
>TRBJ1-2|14|TRBV10-3
CAISEGRSNYGYTF
>TRBJ2-5|11|TRBV27
CASSRRGTQYF
>TRBJ1-6|18|TRBV30
CAWSVRASGGAYNSPLHF
>TRBJ2-7|16|TRBV18
CASSPPTIRGSYEQYF
>TRBJ2-3|12|TRBV2
CASALSPDTQYF
>TRBJ1-4|12|TRBV7-9
CASSRDGEKLFF
>TRBJ1-5|16|TRBV4-3
CASSQDAGYSNQPQHF
>TRBJ2-7|14|TRBV7-2
CASSLASGPYEQYF
>TRBJ2-7|14|TRBV6-1
CASSTTGGADEQYF
>TRBJ2-3|16|TRBV28
CASSSPGEASTDTQYF
>TRBJ2-3|19|TRBV5-1
CASSPPLAGGPMAGDTQYF
>TRBJ1-2|13|TRBV7-9
CASSLTGGYGYTF
>TRBJ2-1|13|TRBV4-1
CASSQDNRNEQFF
>TRBJ2-3|14|TRBV4-2
CASSQDRAAGTQYF
>TRBJ1-3|15|TRBV28
CASSTVGRNGNTIYF